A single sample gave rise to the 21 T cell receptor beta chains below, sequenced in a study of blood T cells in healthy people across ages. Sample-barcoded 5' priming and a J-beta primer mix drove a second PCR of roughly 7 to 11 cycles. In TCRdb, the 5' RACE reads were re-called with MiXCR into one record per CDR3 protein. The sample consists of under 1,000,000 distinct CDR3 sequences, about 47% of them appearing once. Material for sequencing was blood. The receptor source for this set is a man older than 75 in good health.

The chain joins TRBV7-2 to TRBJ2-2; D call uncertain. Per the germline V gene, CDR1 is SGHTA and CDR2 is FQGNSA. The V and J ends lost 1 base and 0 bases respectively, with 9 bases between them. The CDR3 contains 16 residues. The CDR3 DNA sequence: TGTGCCAGCAGCTTAGTACCAGGTTCGAACACCGGGGAGCTGTTTTTT. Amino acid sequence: CASSLVPGSNTGELFF. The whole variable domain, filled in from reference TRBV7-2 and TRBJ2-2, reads GAGVSQSPSNKVTEKGKDVELRCDPISGHTALYWYRQSLGQGLEFLIYFQGNSAPDKSGLPSDRFSAERTGGSVSTLTIQRTQQEDSAVYLCASSLVPGSNTGELFFGEGSRLTVL.

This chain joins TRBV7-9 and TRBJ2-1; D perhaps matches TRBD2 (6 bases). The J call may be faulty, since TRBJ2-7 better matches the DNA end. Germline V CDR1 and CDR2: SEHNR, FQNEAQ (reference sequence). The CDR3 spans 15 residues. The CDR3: CASSPPGSSYNEQYF. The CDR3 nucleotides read TGTGCCAGCAGCCCCCCCGGGAGCTCCTACAATGAGCAGTACTTC.

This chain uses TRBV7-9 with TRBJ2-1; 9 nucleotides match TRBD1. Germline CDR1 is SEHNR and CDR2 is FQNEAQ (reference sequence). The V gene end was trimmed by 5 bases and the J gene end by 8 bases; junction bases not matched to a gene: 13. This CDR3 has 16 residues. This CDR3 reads CASSPYRQGVADEQFF. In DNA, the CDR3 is TGTGCCAGCAGCCCATATAGACAGGGGGTGGCCGATGAGCAGTTCTTC.

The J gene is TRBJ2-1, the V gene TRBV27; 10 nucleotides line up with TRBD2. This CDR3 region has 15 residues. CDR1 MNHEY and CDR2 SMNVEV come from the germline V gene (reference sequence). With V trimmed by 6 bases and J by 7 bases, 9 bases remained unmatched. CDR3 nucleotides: TGTGCCAGCAGCCTCCTAGCGGGAGCCTTGAATGAGCAGTTCTTC. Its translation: CASSLLAGALNEQFF.

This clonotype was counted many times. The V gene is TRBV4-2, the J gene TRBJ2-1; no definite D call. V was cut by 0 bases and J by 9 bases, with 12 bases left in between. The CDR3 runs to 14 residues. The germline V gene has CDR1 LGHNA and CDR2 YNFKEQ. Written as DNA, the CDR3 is TGTGCCAGCAGCCAAGATCGCTGGCCGCGTGAGCAGTTCTTC. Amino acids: CASSQDRWPREQFF.

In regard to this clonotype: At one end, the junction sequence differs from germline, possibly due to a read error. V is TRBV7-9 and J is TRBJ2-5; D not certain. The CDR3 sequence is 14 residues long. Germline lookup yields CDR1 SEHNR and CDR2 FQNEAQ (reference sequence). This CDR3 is CVSSLDLRQETQYF. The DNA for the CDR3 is TGTGTCAGCAGCTTAGATCTTAGACAAGAGACCCAGTACTTC.

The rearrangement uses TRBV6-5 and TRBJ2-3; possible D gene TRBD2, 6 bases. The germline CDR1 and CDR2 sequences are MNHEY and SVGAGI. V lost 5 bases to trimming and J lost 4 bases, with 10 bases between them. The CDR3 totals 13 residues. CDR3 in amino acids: CASSPSSADTQYF. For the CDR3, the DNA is TGTGCCAGCAGTCCCTCTAGCGCAGATACGCAGTATTTT.

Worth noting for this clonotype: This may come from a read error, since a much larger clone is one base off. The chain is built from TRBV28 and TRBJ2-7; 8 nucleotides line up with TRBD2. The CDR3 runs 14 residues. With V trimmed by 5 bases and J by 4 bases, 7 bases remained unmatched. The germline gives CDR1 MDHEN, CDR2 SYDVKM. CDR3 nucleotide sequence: TGTGCCAGCAGTGTGAGGCTAGCGGGTTACGAGCAGTACTTC. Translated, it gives CASSVRLAGYEQYF.

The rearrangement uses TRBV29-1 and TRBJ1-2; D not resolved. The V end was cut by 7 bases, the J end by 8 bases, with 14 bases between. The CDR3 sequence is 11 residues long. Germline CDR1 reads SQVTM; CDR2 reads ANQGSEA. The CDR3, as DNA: TGCAGCGAAAGGACGGCCGCCGGCTACACCTTC. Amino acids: CSERTAAGYTF.

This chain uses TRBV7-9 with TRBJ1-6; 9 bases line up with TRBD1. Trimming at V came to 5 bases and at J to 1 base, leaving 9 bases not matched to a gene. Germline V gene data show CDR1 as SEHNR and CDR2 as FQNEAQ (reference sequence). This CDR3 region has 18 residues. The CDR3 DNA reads TGTGCCAGCAGCGAAGGGACAGGGTGGAGGTCCTATAATTCACCCCTCCACTTT. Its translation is CASSEGTGWRSYNSPLHF.

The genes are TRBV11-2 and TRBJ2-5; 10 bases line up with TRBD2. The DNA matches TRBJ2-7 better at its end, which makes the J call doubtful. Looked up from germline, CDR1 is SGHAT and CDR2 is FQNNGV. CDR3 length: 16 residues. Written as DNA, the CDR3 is TGTGCCAGCAGCAACATCGGACTAGCGGACTTCTACGAGCAGTACTTC. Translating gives CASSNIGLADFYEQYF.

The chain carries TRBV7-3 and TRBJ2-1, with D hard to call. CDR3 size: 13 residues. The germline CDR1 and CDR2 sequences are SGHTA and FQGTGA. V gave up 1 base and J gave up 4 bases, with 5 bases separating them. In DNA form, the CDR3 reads TGTGCCAGCAGCTTAATAGGTTACAATGAGCAGTTCTTC. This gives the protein CASSLIGYNEQFF.

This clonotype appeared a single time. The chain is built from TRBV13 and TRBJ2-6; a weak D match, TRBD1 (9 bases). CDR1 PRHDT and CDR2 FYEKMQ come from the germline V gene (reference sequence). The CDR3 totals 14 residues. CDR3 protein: CAGSLAGQGNVLTF. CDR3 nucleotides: TGTGCAGGCAGCTTAGCGGGACAGGGTAACGTCCTGACTTTC.

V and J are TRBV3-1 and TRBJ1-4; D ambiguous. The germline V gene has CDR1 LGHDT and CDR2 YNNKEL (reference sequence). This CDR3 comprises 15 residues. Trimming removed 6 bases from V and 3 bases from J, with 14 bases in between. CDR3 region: CASRISGSPNEKLFF. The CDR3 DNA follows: TGTGCCAGCAGGATTTCGGGGAGCCCTAATGAAAAACTGTTTTTT. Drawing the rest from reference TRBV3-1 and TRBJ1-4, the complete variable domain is DTAVSQTPKYLVTQMGNDKSIKCEQNLGHDTMYWYKQDSKKFLKIMFSYNNKELIINETVPNRFSPKSPDKAHLNLHINSLELGDSAVYFCASRISGSPNEKLFFGSGTQLSVL.

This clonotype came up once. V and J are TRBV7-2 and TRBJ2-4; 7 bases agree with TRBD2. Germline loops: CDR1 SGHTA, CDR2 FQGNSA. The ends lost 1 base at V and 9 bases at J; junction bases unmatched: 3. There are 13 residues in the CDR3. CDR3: CASSLGEGSIQYF. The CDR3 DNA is TGTGCCAGCAGCTTAGGGGAGGGGTCCATTCAGTACTTC.

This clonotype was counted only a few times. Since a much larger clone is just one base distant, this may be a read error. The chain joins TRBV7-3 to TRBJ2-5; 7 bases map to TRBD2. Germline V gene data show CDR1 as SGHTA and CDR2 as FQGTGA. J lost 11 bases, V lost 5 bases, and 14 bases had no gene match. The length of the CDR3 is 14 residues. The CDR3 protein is CASSRLAIFGEQYF. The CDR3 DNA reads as TGTGCCAGCAGCCGACTAGCTATCTTCGGTGAGCAGTACTTC.

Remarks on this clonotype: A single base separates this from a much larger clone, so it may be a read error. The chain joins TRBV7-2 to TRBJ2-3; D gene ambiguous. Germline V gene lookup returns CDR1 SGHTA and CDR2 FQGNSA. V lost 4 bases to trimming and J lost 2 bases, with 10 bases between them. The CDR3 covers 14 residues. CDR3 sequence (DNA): TGTACCAGCAGCTCACAGAGGACCACAGATACGCAGTATTTT. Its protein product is CTSSSQRTTDTQYF.

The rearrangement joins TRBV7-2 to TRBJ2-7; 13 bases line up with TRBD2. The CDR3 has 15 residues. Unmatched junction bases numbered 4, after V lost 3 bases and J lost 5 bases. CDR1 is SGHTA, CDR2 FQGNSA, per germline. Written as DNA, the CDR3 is TGTGCCAGCAGCTTCCCCGGGACTAGCGGGAACGAGCAGTACTTC. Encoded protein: CASSFPGTSGNEQYF.

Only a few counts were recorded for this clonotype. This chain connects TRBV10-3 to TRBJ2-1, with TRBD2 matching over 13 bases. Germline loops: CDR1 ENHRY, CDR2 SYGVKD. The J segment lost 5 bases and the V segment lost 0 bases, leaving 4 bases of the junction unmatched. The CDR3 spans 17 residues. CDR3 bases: TGTGCCATCAGTGAGTCAACTAGCGGGAGGGCAGACAATGAGCAGTTCTTC. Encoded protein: CAISESTSGRADNEQFF.

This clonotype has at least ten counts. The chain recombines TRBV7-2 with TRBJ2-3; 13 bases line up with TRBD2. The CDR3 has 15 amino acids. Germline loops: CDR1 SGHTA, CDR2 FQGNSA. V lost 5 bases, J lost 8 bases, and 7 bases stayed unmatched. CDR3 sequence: CASSALAGGPSTQYF. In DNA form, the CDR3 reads TGTGCCAGCAGCGCACTAGCGGGAGGGCCGAGTACGCAGTATTTT.

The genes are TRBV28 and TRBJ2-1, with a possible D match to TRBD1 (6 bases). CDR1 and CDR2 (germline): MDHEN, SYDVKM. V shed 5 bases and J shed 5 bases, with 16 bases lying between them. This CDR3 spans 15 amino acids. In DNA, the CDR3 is TGTGCCAGCAGTCGGCTCCAGGGGCCACACAATGAGCAGTTCTTC. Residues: CASSRLQGPHNEQFF.